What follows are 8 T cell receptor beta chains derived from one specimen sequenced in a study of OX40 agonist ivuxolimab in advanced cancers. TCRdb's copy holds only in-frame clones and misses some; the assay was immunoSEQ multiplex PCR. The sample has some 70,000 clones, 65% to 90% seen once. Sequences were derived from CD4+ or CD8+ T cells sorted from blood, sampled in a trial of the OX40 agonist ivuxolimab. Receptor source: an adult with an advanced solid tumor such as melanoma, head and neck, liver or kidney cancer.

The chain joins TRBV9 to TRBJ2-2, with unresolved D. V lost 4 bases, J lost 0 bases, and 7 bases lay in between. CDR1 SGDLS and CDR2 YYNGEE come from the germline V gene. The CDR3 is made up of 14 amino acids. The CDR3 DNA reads TGTGCCAGCAGCTTTTCACCGAACACCGGGGAGCTGTTTTTT. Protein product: CASSFSPNTGELFF.

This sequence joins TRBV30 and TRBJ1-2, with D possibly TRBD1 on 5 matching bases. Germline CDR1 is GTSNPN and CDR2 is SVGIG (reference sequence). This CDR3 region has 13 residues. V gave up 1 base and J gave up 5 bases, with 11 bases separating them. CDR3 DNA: TGTGCCTGGAGTGCAGGGTGGGGGTATGGCTACACCTTC. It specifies CAWSAGWGYGYTF.

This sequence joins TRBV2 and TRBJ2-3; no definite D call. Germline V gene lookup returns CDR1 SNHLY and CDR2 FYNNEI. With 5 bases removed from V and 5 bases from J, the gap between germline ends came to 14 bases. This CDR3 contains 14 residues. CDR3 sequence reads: CASSRSTTGDTQYF. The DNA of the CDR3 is TGTGCCAGCAGTCGGAGTACCACCGGAGATACGCAGTATTTT.

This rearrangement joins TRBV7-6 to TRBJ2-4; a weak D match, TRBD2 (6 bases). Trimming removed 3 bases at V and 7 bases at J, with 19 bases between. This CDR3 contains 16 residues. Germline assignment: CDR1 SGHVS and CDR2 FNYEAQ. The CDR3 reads CASSFGKGSAGNIQYF. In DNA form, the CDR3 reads TGTGCCAGCAGCTTCGGGAAAGGGTCGGCGGGGAACATTCAGTACTTC.

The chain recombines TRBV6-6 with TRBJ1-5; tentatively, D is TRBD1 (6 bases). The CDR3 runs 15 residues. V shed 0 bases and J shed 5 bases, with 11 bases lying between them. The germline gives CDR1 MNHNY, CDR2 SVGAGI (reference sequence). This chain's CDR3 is CASSYSGGAYQPQHF. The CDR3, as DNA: TGTGCCAGCAGTTACTCAGGGGGGGCTTATCAGCCCCAGCATTTT.

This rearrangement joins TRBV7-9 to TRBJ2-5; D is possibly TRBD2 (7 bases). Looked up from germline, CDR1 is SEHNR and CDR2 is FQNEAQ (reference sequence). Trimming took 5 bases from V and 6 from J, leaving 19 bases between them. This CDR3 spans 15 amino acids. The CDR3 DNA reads TGTGCCAGCAGCCCTATGGGGGGGCGCGAACAGACCCAGTACTTC. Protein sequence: CASSPMGGREQTQYF.

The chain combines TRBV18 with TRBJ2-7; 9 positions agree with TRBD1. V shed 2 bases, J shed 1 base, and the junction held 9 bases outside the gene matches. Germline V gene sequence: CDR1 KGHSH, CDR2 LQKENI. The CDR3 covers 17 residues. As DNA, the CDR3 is TGTGCCAGCTCACCAAAAGGCAGGACAGGGGCATCCTACGAGCAGTACTTC. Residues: CASSPKGRTGASYEQYF.

The CDR3 reads CASSPPAGQETQYF. In nucleotides, the CDR3 is TGTGCCAGCAGTCCCCCGGCTGGTCAAGAGACCCAGTACTTC. This sequence joins TRBV6-5 and TRBJ2-5; D call uncertain. Germline CDR1 is MNHEY and CDR2 is SVGAGI. This CDR3 has 14 amino acids. Trimming stripped 5 bases from V and 2 bases from J, with 12 bases between.